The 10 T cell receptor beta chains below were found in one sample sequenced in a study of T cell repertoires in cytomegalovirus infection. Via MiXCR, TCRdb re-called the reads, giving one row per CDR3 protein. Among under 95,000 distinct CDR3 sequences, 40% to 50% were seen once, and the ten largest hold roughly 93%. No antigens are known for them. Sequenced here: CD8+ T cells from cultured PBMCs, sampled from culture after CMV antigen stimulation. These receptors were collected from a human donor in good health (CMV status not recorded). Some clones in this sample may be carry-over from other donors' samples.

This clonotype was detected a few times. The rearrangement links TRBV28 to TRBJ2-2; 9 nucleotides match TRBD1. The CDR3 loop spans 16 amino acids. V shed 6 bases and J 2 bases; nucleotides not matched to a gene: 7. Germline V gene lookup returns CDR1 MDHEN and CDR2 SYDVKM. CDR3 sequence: CASRSEGQGNTGELFF. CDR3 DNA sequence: TGTGCCAGCAGATCTGAGGGACAGGGAAACACCGGGGAGCTGTTTTTT.

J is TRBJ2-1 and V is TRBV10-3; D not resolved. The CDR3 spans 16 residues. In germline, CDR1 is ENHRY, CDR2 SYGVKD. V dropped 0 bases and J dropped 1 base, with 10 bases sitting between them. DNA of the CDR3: TGTGCCATCAGTGAGTCTTCTTCGCCGTCCTACAATGAGCAGTTCTTC. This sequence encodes CAISESSSPSYNEQFF.

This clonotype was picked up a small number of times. CDR3 amino acids: CASSLHRDRNQPQHF. The CDR3 DNA sequence: TGTGCCAGCAGCCTCCACAGGGATCGAAATCAGCCCCAGCATTTT. The V and J genes are TRBV27 and TRBJ1-5; TRBD1 is a possible D gene (6 bases). Between the trimmed V and J ends, which lost 6 bases and 4 bases, there was a span of 16 bases. CDR1 and CDR2 from the germline V gene are MNHEY and SMNVEV (reference sequence). CDR3 length: 15 amino acids.

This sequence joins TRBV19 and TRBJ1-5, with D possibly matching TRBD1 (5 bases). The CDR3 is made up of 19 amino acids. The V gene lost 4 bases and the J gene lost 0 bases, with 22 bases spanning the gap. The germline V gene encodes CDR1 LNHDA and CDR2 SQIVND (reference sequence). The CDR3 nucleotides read TGTGCCAGTAGTAGCCCGACACGGATAGGGGTTTATAGCAATCAGCCCCAGCATTTT. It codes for CASSSPTRIGVYSNQPQHF.

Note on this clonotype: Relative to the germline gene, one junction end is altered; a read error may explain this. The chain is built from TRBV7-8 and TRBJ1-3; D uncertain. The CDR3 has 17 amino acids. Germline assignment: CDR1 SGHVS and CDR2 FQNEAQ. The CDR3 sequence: CASSLSPSRTPGNTICF. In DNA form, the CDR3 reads TGTGCCAGCAGCTTGTCCCCTTCTCGTACTCCTGGAAACACCATATGTTTT.

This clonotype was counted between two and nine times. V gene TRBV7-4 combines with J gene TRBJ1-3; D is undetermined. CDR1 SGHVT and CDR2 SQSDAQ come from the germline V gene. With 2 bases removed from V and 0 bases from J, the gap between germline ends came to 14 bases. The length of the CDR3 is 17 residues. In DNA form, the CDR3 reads TGTGCCAGCAGCTTAAGTGCCAGCCGTCTCTCTGGAAACACCATATATTTT. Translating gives CASSLSASRLSGNTIYF.

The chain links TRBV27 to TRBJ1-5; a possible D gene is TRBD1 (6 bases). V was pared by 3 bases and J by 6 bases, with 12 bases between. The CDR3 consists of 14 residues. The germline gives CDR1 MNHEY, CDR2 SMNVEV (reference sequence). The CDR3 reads CASSLQGGFQPQHF. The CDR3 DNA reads TGTGCCAGCAGTTTGCAAGGGGGATTTCAGCCCCAGCATTTT.

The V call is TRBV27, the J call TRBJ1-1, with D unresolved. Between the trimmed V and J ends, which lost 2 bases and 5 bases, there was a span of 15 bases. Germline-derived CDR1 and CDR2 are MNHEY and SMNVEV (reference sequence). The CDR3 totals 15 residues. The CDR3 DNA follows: TGTGCCAGCAGTTTAATTCCCGGTCGAGGGACTGAAGCTTTCTTT. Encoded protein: CASSLIPGRGTEAFF.

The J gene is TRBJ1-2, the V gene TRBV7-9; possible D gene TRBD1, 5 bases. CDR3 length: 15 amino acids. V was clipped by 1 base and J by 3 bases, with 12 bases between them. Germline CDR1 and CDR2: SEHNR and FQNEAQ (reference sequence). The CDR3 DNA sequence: TGTGCCAGCAGCTTAGGCGTCGGGGGGGACTATGGCTACACCTTC. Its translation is CASSLGVGGDYGYTF.

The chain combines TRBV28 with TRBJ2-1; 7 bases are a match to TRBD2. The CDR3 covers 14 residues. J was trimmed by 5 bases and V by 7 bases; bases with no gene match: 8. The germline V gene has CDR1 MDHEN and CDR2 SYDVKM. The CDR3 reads CASIHAGENNEQFF. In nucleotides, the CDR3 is TGTGCCAGCATCCACGCGGGGGAGAACAATGAGCAGTTCTTC.